The 27 T cell receptor beta chains below all came from one sample that was sequenced in a study of cytomegalovirus exposure and HLA in healthy donors. 60 Vbeta and 13 Jbeta primers were used in PCR. Assay used: immunoSEQ multiplex PCR; TCRdb lists only in-frame clones, some missing. This sample has roughly 150,000 clones, with 79% found just once. Sequencing was performed on PBMCs. These receptors all stem from a man in his forties or fifties in good health and CMV-seropositive.

The genes are TRBV19 and TRBJ1-2, with D perhaps matching TRBD1 (5 bases). Trimming stripped 5 bases from V and 2 bases from J, with 9 bases between. Germline V CDR1 and CDR2: LNHDA, SQIVND (reference sequence). The CDR3 sequence is 13 residues long. The CDR3 DNA is TGTGCCAGTAGTGCCCAGGGAAACTATGGCTACACCTTC. Amino acids: CASSAQGNYGYTF.

The chain combines TRBV5-1 with TRBJ2-7; 9 bases are shared with TRBD1. From germline, CDR1 is SGHRS and CDR2 YFSETQ. The CDR3 is 13 residues long. The V gene end was trimmed by 4 bases and the J gene end by 5 bases; junction bases not matched to a gene: 4. CDR3 loop: CASSGTGLDEQYF. For the CDR3, the DNA is TGCGCCAGCAGCGGGACAGGGCTCGACGAGCAGTACTTC. Based on the CDR3 plus reference TRBV5-1 and TRBJ2-7, the full variable domain is KAGVTQTPRYLIKTRGQQVTLSCSPISGHRSVSWYQQTPGQGLQFLFEYFSETQRNKGNFPGRFSGRQFSNSRSEMNVSTLELGDSALYLCASSGTGLDEQYFGPGTRLTVT.

Remarks on this clone: One end of the junction fails to match germline, which may point to a read error. The CDR3 loop reads CASSRPSSGGSYEQCF. CDR3 nucleotides: TGTGCCAGCAGCCGTCCTTCTAGCGGGGGCTCCTACGAGCAGTGCTTC. The chain combines TRBV28 with TRBJ2-7, with 10 bases that match TRBD2. Germline loops: CDR1 MDHEN, CDR2 SYDVKM. The CDR3 has 16 residues.

The chain employs TRBV29-1 and TRBJ1-2; 9 bases map to TRBD1. CDR3 size: 14 residues. The V segment lost 2 bases and the J segment 4 bases; nucleotides outside the gene matches: 5. CDR1 is SQVTM, CDR2 ANQGSEA, per germline. CDR3 bases: TGCAGCGTTGAAAAGGGACAGGGTGGCTATGGCTACACCTTC. This encodes CSVEKGQGGYGYTF.

The chain has TRBV5-4 and TRBJ1-1; D unresolved. In germline, CDR1 is SGHNT, CDR2 YYREEE (reference sequence). The CDR3 has 12 amino acids. V was shortened by 4 bases and J by 6 bases, with 10 bases between the two germline ends. The CDR3 nucleotides are TGTGCCAGCAGCGCAGATTTCCCTGAAGCTTTCTTT. It encodes CASSADFPEAFF. Combining the CDR3 with reference TRBV5-4 and TRBJ1-1 gives the whole variable domain ETGVTQSPTHLIKTRGQQVTLRCSSQSGHNTVSWYQQALGQGPQFIFQYYREEENGRGNFPPRFSGLQFPNYSSELNVNALELDDSALYLCASSADFPEAFFGQGTRLTVV.

The rearrangement joins TRBV5-4 to TRBJ2-5; 13 bases line up with TRBD2. Germline CDR1 is SGHNT and CDR2 is YYREEE (reference sequence). CDR3 length: 15 residues. V was pared by 4 bases and J by 2 bases, with 2 bases of the junction left unmatched. The CDR3 region has the DNA TGTGCCAGCAGCCGGACTAGCGGGGGACAAGAGACCCAGTACTTC. Translating it yields CASSRTSGGQETQYF.

With regard to this clone: One end of the junction varies from germline; a read error may be responsible. The V call is TRBV2, the J call TRBJ2-4, with TRBD1 matching 9 bases. The CDR3 extends over 15 amino acids. Germline CDR1 is SNHLY and CDR2 is FYNNEI. In DNA form, the CDR3 reads TGTGCCAGCAGCGAAGGACAGGGGGCCAAAAACATTCAGTACTTC. It specifies CASSEGQGAKNIQYF.

The rearrangement links TRBV18 to TRBJ2-7; TRBD1 matches 10 bases. Per the germline V gene, CDR1 is KGHSH and CDR2 is LQKENI. The V and J ends lost 3 bases and 6 bases, in that order; junction bases with no gene match: 5. The CDR3 extends over 14 amino acids. In DNA, the CDR3 is TGTGCCAGCTCACCGGGGACAGGGGAGGCCGAGCAGTACTTC. Translating it yields CASSPGTGEAEQYF.

This chain joins TRBV4-2 and TRBJ2-7; 9 nucleotides match TRBD2. The CDR3 loop spans 15 amino acids. CDR1 is LGHNA and CDR2 is YNFKEQ in the germline V gene. V was clipped by 3 bases and J by 7 bases; unmatched bases: 10. The CDR3 nucleotides read TGTGCCAGCAGCCAGGTGGGGCGGGAGGGCCTGGAGCAGTACTTC. The encoded protein is CASSQVGREGLEQYF.

The V call is TRBV6-5, the J call TRBJ1-1; D remains unclear. The V gene lost 6 bases and the J gene lost 0 bases, with 11 bases spanning the gap. Germline V CDR1 and CDR2: MNHEY, SVGAGI. This CDR3 region has 14 residues. The CDR3 is CASSPMAVNTEAFF. In DNA, the CDR3 is TGTGCCAGCAGCCCCATGGCTGTGAACACTGAAGCTTTCTTT.

The chain joins TRBV5-1 to TRBJ1-5; tentative D call: TRBD1 (6 bases). The CDR3 covers 14 residues. Trimming removed 4 bases from V and 9 bases from J, with 17 bases in between. The germline CDR1 and CDR2 sequences are SGHRS and YFSETQ. The CDR3 reads CASSAGEGERPQHF. The CDR3 DNA sequence: TGCGCCAGCAGCGCCGGCGAGGGGGAGAGGCCCCAGCATTTT.

The V gene is TRBV15, the J gene TRBJ1-5, with D perhaps matching TRBD1 (5 bases). V was shortened by 5 bases and J by 5 bases, with 13 bases between the two germline ends. The CDR3 runs 14 residues. Germline assignment: CDR1 LNHNV and CDR2 YYDKDF (reference sequence). The CDR3 sequence: CATSGAGVHQPQHF. The DNA for the CDR3 is TGTGCCACCAGCGGGGCGGGGGTGCATCAGCCCCAGCATTTT.

The V gene is TRBV6-1, the J gene TRBJ2-3; 9 bases match TRBD2. The germline gives CDR1 MNHNS, CDR2 SASEGT. The V gene end was trimmed by 4 bases and the J gene end by 3 bases; junction bases not matched to a gene: 8. The CDR3 is 16 residues long. The CDR3 loop reads CASSGGLSGGTDTQYF. The CDR3 DNA reads TGTGCCAGCAGTGGAGGACTAAGCGGGGGGACAGATACGCAGTATTTT.

J is TRBJ1-4 and V is TRBV18, with a tentative D call TRBD1 (6 bases). V lost 6 bases, J lost 3 bases, and 23 bases lay in between. CDR1 KGHSH and CDR2 LQKENI come from the germline V gene. The CDR3 loop spans 18 amino acids. In DNA form, the CDR3 reads TGTGCCAGCTCCCCCCCACGGACAGAGGTCGGGGCTAATGAAAAACTGTTTTTT. It translates to CASSPPRTEVGANEKLFF.

The chain joins TRBV4-1 to TRBJ2-1; unclear D gene. CDR3 length equals 14 residues. The germline CDR1 and CDR2 sequences are MGHRA and YSYEKL. Trimming stripped 1 base from V and 8 bases from J, with 12 bases between. The CDR3 coding sequence is TGCGCCAGCAGCCAAGCCTCTTTGTTAGATGAGCAGTTCTTC. Its translation is CASSQASLLDEQFF.

The chain combines TRBV4-1 with TRBJ2-1, with D tentatively TRBD2 (7 bases). V lost 1 base, J lost 5 bases, and 12 bases lay in between. Germline-derived CDR1 and CDR2 are MGHRA and YSYEKL. The CDR3 is made up of 15 amino acids. CDR3 amino acids: CASSQVGEGDNEQFF. The DNA for the CDR3 is TGCGCCAGCAGCCAAGTGGGGGAGGGGGACAATGAGCAGTTCTTC.

The chain is built from TRBV6-5 and TRBJ2-1, with 12 bases aligning to TRBD2. The germline gives CDR1 MNHEY, CDR2 SVGAGI. The V segment lost 0 bases and the J segment 8 bases; nucleotides outside the gene matches: 2. This CDR3 contains 15 residues. Here the CDR3 reads CASSYSTSGSYEQFF. The CDR3 DNA follows: TGTGCCAGCAGTTACTCGACTAGCGGGAGCTATGAGCAGTTCTTC.

This sequence joins TRBV4-1 and TRBJ2-5, with D possibly matching TRBD2 (5 bases). The J call could be wrong; TRBJ2-7 is a better fit for the DNA end. Germline values: CDR1 MGHRA, CDR2 YSYEKL. The CDR3 runs 14 residues. The CDR3 loop is CASSQGPGSSEQYF. CDR3 DNA: TGCGCCAGCAGCCAAGGGCCGGGGAGTTCCGAGCAGTACTTC.

The rearrangement links TRBV15 to TRBJ2-4; maybe TRBD2 (6 bases). The ends were cut back, 0 bases at V and 0 bases at J, with 12 bases in the middle. The CDR3 is 17 amino acids. Germline V gene lookup returns CDR1 LNHNV and CDR2 YYDKDF (reference sequence). CDR3 DNA sequence: TGTGCCACCAGCAGAGATGGTGGGGGACTAGCCAAAAACATTCAGTACTTC. Protein product: CATSRDGGGLAKNIQYF.

This clone showed up just once. The chain joins TRBV28 to TRBJ2-7, with D perhaps TRBD2 (6 bases). In germline, CDR1 is MDHEN, CDR2 SYDVKM. CDR3 length equals 16 residues. With 6 bases removed from V and 5 bases from J, the gap between germline ends came to 23 bases. The chain's CDR3 is CASSSVERVILHEQYF. The DNA of the CDR3 is TGTGCCAGCAGCTCGGTAGAGCGGGTCATACTCCACGAGCAGTACTTC.

This chain connects TRBV5-1 to TRBJ2-5, with TRBD2 matching 8 bases. Germline CDR1 and CDR2: SGHRS and YFSETQ. There are 15 residues in the CDR3. The V segment lost 3 bases and the J segment 3 bases; nucleotides outside the gene matches: 7. The CDR3 loop reads CASSYAGTSEETQYF. The CDR3 DNA is TGCGCCAGCAGCTACGCCGGGACTAGTGAAGAGACCCAGTACTTC.

The chain is built from TRBV27 and TRBJ1-1; a weak D match, TRBD1 (6 bases). CDR3 size: 14 residues. V dropped 3 bases and J dropped 5 bases, with 13 bases sitting between them. CDR1 is MNHEY and CDR2 is SMNVEV in the germline V gene (reference sequence). Here the CDR3 DNA reads TGTGCCAGCAGTTTGGGGGGGCTGGGTACTGAAGCTTTCTTT. Its protein is CASSLGGLGTEAFF.

J is TRBJ2-7 and V is TRBV10-3; TRBD1 is a possible D gene (5 bases). There are 12 residues in the CDR3. The V and J ends lost 7 bases and 6 bases respectively, with 13 bases between them. CDR1 ENHRY and CDR2 SYGVKD come from the germline V gene. Here the CDR3 DNA reads TGTGCCATCATGGAGCAGGGTGCCGAGCAGTACTTC. Translating gives CAIMEQGAEQYF.

The J gene is TRBJ1-2, the V gene TRBV19; D remains ambiguous. CDR1 is LNHDA and CDR2 is SQIVND in the germline V gene (reference sequence). CDR3 size: 13 residues. Trimming stripped 5 bases from V and 2 bases from J, with 9 bases between. The chain's CDR3 is CASSGRTNYGYTF. The DNA for the CDR3 is TGTGCCAGTAGTGGCAGAACCAACTATGGCTACACCTTC.

This clone showed up just once. The V call is TRBV2, the J call TRBJ1-1; no clear D. Germline lookup yields CDR1 SNHLY and CDR2 FYNNEI. V was shortened by 1 base and J by 4 bases, with 10 bases between the two germline ends. This CDR3 is 14 amino acids long. CDR3 region: CASSEVGRGTEAFF. The CDR3 region has the DNA TGTGCCAGCAGTGAAGTGGGGAGAGGCACTGAAGCTTTCTTT.

V usage is TRBV7-9 and J usage is TRBJ2-1, with TRBD1 matching 7 bases. The CDR3 runs 15 residues. The germline gives CDR1 SEHNR, CDR2 FQNEAQ (reference sequence). V shed 3 bases and J 5 bases; nucleotides not matched to a gene: 7. The CDR3 loop is CASSFTGENHNEQFF. As DNA, the CDR3 is TGTGCCAGCAGCTTTACAGGGGAGAACCACAATGAGCAGTTCTTC.

The chain combines TRBV30 with TRBJ1-6; no clear D gene. This CDR3 has 13 residues. Germline values: CDR1 GTSNPN, CDR2 SVGIG (reference sequence). V was clipped by 4 bases and J by 7 bases, with 11 bases between them. CDR3 in DNA: TGTGCCTGGACAGGTGGTGGGAATTCACCCCTCCACTTT. The encoded protein is CAWTGGGNSPLHF.